Below, 5 T cell receptor beta chains from the same sample are listed, as sequenced in a study of radiation and T cells in renal cell carcinoma. Time point given: blood 4 weeks post-SBRT, at nephrectomy. Documented treatment: 15 Gy SBRT to primary tumor, nephrectomy 4 weeks later. Profiled with immunoSEQ multiplex PCR; TCRdb holds only in-frame clones, not every one. The repertoire holds about 170,000 clones, with about 87% as singletons. Here the sequenced sample was blood, taken from a patient whose treatment included radiotherapy and nephrectomy. The receptors come from a woman between 45 and 65 years old with renal cell carcinoma.

CDR3 loop: CASSGLLFDEQFF. In DNA form, the CDR3 reads TGTGCCAGCAGCGGACTACTGTTCGATGAGCAGTTCTTC. The chain joins TRBV9 to TRBJ2-1; a weak D match, TRBD2 (5 bases). Trimming removed 3 bases from V and 8 bases from J, with 12 bases in between. There are 13 residues in the CDR3. CDR1 and CDR2 (germline): SGDLS, YYNGEE.

The chain combines TRBV7-2 with TRBJ2-5; D is unclear. V dropped 5 bases and J dropped 0 bases, with 7 bases sitting between them. CDR1 is SGHTA and CDR2 is FQGNSA in the germline V gene. The CDR3 is 13 residues long. This CDR3 is CASSQLYQETQYF. The CDR3 DNA reads as TGTGCCAGCAGCCAGCTTTACCAAGAGACCCAGTACTTC.

This chain connects TRBV5-4 to TRBJ2-1, with D possibly being TRBD2 (5 bases). V was cut by 6 bases and J by 4 bases, with 11 bases left in between. The CDR3 has 13 amino acids. Germline CDR1 reads SGHNT; CDR2 reads YYREEE (reference sequence). CDR3 amino acids: CASTRGLYNEQFF. CDR3 in DNA: TGTGCCAGCACCCGAGGACTGTACAATGAGCAGTTCTTC.

As for this clone: The junction departs from the called germline gene at one end, perhaps through a read error. The V call is TRBV4-2, the J call TRBJ1-1; D remains ambiguous. The CDR3 totals 13 residues. Germline CDR1 is LGHNA and CDR2 is YNFKEQ. As DNA, the CDR3 is TGTGCCAGCAGTTCCGGGGAGAACACTGAGGCTTTCTTT. As protein: CASSSGENTEAFF.

This clone was counted once. The V call is TRBV5-6, the J call TRBJ1-5; D unclear. CDR3 size: 13 residues. V lost 1 base and J 5 bases, leaving 7 bases between the germline ends. Germline CDR1 is SGHDT and CDR2 is YYEEEE. In nucleotides, the CDR3 is TGTGCCAGCAGCTTGTTCGGGTATCAGCCCCAGCATTTT. It encodes CASSLFGYQPQHF.